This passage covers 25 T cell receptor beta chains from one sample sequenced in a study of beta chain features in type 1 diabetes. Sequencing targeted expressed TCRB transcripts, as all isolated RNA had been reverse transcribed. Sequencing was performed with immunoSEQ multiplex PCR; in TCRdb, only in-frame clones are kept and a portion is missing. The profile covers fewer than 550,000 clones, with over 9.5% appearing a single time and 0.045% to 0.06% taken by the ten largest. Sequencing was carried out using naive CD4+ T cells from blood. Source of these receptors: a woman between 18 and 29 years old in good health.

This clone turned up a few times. The CDR3 here is CASSVGAGGGYGYTF. The CDR3 DNA reads as TGTGCCAGCAGTGTTGGCGCAGGAGGGGGCTATGGCTACACCTTC. This sequence joins TRBV25-1 and TRBJ1-2; D possibly corresponds to TRBD1 (6 bases). Deletions cut 4 bases from V and 4 bases from J, with 16 bases between. Germline CDR1 reads MGHDK; CDR2 reads SYGVNS. The length of the CDR3 is 15 residues.

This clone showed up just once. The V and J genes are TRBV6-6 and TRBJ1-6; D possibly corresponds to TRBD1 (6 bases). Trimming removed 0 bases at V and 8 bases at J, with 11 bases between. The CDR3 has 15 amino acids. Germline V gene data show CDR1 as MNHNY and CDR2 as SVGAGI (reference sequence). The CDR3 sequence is CASSYSRGVDSPLHF. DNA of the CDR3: TGTGCCAGCAGTTACTCGAGGGGGGTTGATTCACCCCTCCACTTT.

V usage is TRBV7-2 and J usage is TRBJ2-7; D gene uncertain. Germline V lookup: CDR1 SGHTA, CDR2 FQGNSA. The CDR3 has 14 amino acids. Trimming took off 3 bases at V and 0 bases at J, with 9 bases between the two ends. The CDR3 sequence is CASSFGSTSYEQYF. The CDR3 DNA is TGTGCCAGCAGCTTCGGCAGTACCTCCTACGAGCAGTACTTC.

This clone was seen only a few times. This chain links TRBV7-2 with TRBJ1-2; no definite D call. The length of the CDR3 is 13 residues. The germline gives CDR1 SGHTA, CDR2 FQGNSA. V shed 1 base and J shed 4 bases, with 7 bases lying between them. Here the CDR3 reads CASSLVGVYGYTF. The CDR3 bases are TGTGCCAGCAGCTTAGTGGGTGTCTATGGCTACACCTTC.

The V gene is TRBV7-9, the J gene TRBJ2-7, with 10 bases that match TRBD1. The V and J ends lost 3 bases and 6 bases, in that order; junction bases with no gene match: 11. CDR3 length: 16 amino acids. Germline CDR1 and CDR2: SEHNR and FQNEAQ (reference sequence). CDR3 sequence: CASSFYGTGDMGEQYF. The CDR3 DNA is TGTGCCAGCAGCTTTTATGGGACAGGGGATATGGGCGAGCAGTACTTC.

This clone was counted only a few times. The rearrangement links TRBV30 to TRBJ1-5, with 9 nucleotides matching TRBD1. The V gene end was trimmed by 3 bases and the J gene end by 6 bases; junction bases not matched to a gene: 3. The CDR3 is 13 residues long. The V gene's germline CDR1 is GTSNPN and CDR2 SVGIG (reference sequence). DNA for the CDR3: TGTGCCTGGAGCCGACAGGGGGGTCAGCCCCAGCATTTT. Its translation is CAWSRQGGQPQHF.

CDR3 nucleotide sequence: TGTGCCAGCAGTCTAAGATGGGACAATGAGCAGTTCTTC. It translates to CASSLRWDNEQFF. This rearrangement joins TRBV25-1 to TRBJ2-1, with D uncertain. V lost 5 bases and J lost 5, with 10 bases in between. Germline V lookup: CDR1 MGHDK, CDR2 SYGVNS. The CDR3 spans 13 residues.

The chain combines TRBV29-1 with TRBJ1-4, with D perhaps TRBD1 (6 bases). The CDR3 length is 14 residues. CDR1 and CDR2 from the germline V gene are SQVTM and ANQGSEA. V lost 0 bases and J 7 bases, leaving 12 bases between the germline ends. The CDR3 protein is CSVEDGQGSEKLFF. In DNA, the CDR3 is TGCAGCGTTGAAGATGGGCAGGGGAGTGAAAAACTGTTTTTT.

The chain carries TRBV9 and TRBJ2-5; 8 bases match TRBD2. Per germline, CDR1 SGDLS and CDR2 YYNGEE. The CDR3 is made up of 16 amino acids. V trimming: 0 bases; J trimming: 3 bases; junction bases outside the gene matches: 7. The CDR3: CASSVEASGWKETQYF. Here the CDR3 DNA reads TGTGCCAGCAGCGTAGAGGCTAGCGGGTGGAAAGAGACCCAGTACTTC. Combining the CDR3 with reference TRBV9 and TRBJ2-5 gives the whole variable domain DSGVTQTPKHLITATGQRVTLRCSPRSGDLSVYWYQQSLDQGLQFLIQYYNGEERAKGNILERFSAQQFPDLHSELNLSSLELGDSALYFCASSVEASGWKETQYFGPGTRLLVL.

This chain's CDR3 is CASSLGGGGYEQFF. CDR3 DNA sequence: TGTGCCAGCAGCTTAGGAGGCGGGGGATATGAGCAGTTCTTC. This chain links TRBV7-9 with TRBJ2-1, with TRBD2 identical over 7 bases. The CDR3 contains 14 residues. The V gene end was trimmed by 1 base and the J gene end by 8 bases; junction bases not matched to a gene: 5. The germline gives CDR1 SEHNR, CDR2 FQNEAQ (reference sequence).

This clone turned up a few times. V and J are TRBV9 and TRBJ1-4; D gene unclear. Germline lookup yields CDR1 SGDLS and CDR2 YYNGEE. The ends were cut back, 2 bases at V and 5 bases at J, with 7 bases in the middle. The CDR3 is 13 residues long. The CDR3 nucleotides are TGTGCCAGCAGCGTTGATGGGAATGAAAAACTGTTTTTT. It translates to CASSVDGNEKLFF.

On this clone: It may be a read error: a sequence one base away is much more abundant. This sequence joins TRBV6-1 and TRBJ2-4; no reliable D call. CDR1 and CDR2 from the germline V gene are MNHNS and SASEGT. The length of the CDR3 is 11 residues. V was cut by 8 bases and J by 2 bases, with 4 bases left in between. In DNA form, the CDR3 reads TGTGCCAGCGGGCCCAAAAACATTCAGTACTTC. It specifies CASGPKNIQYF.

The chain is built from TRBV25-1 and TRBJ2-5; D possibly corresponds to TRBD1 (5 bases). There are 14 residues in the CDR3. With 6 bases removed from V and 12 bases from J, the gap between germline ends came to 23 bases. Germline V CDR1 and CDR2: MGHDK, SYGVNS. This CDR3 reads CASRAPGLTIRKYF. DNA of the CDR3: TGTGCCAGCAGGGCCCCAGGGCTTACGATCCGAAAGTACTTC.

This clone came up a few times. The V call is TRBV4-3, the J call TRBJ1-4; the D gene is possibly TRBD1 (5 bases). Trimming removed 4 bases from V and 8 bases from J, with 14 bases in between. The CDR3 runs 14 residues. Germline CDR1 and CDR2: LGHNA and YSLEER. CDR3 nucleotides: TGCGCCAGCAGCCGGGGCAGAGCGGAGGAAAAACTGTTTTTT. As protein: CASSRGRAEEKLFF.

The CDR3 spells CASSPSDSVKTQYF. CDR3 DNA: TGTGCCAGCAGCCCGAGCGATAGTGTCAAGACCCAGTACTTC. The chain is built from TRBV9 and TRBJ2-5; D remains unclear. V was clipped by 4 bases and J by 6 bases, with 16 bases between them. CDR1 SGDLS and CDR2 YYNGEE come from the germline V gene. The CDR3 runs 14 residues.

The CDR3 sequence: CASNWAGGSDTQYF. The CDR3 DNA sequence: TGTGCCAGCAACTGGGCGGGAGGCTCAGATACGCAGTATTTT. This chain uses TRBV9 with TRBJ2-3; TRBD2 aligns across 8 bases. Trimming at V came to 6 bases and at J to 4 bases, leaving 7 bases not matched to a gene. Germline CDR1 SGDLS, CDR2 YYNGEE. This CDR3 spans 14 amino acids.

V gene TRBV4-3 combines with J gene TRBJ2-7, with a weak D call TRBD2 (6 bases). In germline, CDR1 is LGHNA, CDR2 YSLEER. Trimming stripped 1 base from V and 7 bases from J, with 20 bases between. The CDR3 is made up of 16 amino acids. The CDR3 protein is CASSQVIGGELLEQYV. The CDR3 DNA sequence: TGCGCCAGCAGCCAAGTGATCGGGGGTGAGTTGTTGGAGCAGTACGTC.

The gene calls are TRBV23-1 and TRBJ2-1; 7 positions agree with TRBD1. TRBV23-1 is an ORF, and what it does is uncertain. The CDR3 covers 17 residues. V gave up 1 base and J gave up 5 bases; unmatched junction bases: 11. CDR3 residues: CASSQWPSGTVHNEQFF. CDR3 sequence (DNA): TGCGCCAGCAGTCAATGGCCTTCCGGGACAGTACACAATGAGCAGTTCTTC.

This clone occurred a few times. CDR3 in amino acids: CASRPTGTSGETQYF. CDR3 bases: TGTGCCAGCAGACCTACCGGGACTAGCGGCGAGACCCAGTACTTC. The rearrangement joins TRBV2 to TRBJ2-5; 11 bases align to TRBD2. V shed 6 bases and J 5 bases; nucleotides not matched to a gene: 8. Germline V gene lookup returns CDR1 SNHLY and CDR2 FYNNEI. CDR3 length equals 15 residues.

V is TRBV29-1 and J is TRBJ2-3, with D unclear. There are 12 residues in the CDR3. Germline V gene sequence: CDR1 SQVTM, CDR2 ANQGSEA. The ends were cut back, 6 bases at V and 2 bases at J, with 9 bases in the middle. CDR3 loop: CSVPETTDTQYF. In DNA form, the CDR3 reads TGCAGCGTCCCCGAAACCACAGATACGCAGTATTTT.

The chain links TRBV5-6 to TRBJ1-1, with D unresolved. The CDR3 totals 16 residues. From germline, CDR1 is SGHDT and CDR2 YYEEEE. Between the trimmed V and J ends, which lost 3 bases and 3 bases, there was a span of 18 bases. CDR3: CASSSLPGYSDTEAFF. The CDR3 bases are TGTGCCAGCAGCTCTCTACCCGGGTATTCGGACACTGAAGCTTTCTTT.

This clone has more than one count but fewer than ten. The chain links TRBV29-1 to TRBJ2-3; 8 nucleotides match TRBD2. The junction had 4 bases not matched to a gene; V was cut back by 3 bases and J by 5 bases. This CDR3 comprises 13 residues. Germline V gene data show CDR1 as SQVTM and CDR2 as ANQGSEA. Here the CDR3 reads CSVDGGGRDTQYF. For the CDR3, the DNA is TGCAGCGTTGACGGGGGGGGCCGAGATACGCAGTATTTT.

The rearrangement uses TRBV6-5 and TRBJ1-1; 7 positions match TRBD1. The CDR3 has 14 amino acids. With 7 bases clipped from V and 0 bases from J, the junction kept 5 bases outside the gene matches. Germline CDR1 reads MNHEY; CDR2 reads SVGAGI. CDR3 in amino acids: CASTRDSLNTEAFF. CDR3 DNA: TGTGCCAGCACCCGGGACAGCTTGAACACTGAAGCTTTCTTT.

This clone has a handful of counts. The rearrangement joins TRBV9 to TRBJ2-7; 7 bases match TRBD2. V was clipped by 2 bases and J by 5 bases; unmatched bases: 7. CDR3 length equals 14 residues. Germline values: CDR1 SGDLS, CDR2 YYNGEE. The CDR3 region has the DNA TGTGCCAGCAGCGTTGCACTAGCGCCCAACGAGCAGTACTTC. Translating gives CASSVALAPNEQYF.

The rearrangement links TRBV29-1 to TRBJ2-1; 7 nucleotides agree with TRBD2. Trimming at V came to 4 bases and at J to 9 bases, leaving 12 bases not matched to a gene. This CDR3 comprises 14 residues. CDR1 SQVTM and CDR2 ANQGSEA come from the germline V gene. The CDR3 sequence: CSVGVGGPYSEQFF. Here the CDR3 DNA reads TGCAGCGTTGGTGTGGGAGGGCCGTATAGTGAGCAGTTCTTC.